This T cell receptor (beta chain) was retrieved from a study of CD4+ T cells in melanoma. The CDR3 loop spans 13 amino acids. Per the germline V gene, CDR1 is LNHDA and CDR2 is SQIVND (reference sequence). The V end was cut by 5 bases, the J end by 2 bases, with 6 bases between. The study, taken as a whole, reports: Neoantigen-specific CD4+ T cells in melanoma reportedly had diverse differentiation states. A reported correlation linked neoantigen-specific CD4+ T cells to CD8+, macrophage and B cell function.

Of note for this clone: Its target is unknown.

Sequencing was performed with immunoSEQ multiplex PCR; in TCRdb, only in-frame clones are kept and a portion is missing. The sample lists some 110,000 clones, 92% occurring once. Specimen: peripheral blood. This TCR came from a human donor with melanoma. This chain joins TRBV19 and TRBJ2-2; D gene ambiguous. The chain's CDR3 is CASSLFNTGELFF. In DNA form, the CDR3 reads TGTGCCAGTAGTCTATTTAACACCGGGGAGCTGTTTTTT.